Listed below are T cell receptor beta chains from one sample, sequenced in a study of blood T cell repertoires in COVID-19. Sequencing used immunoSEQ multiplex PCR; TCRdb keeps in-frame clones, though not all of them. The data show about 21,000 clones, over 80% seen once. The sample taken for sequencing was peripheral blood. The source is an elderly man with active or convalescent COVID-19. CDR3s include the opening cysteine and the closing phenylalanine or tryptophan. A D gene is named only where the DNA matches it firmly. Clone size is shown for a subset of rows, as once, few, many or a class of expanded clone.

J gene: TRBJ1-4; clone size: NA; D gene: TRBD1; V gene: TRBV3-1/TRBV3-2; CDR3 protein: CASSPPGQVQDEKLFF; CDR3 DNA: TGTGCCAGCAGCCCGCCGGGACAGGTGCAAGATGAAAAACTGTTTTTT
J gene: TRBJ2-3; clone size: NA; D gene: TRBD1; V gene: TRBV6-5; CDR3 protein: CASSYRQGVTDTQYF; CDR3 DNA: TGTGCCAGCAGTTACCGACAGGGAGTAACAGATACGCAGTATTTT
J gene: TRBJ1-5; clone size: NA; D gene: NA; V gene: TRBV6-6; CDR3 protein: CASTGGGNQPQHF; CDR3 DNA: TGTGCCAGCACTGGGGGGGGAAATCAGCCCCAGCATTTT
J gene: TRBJ1-1; clone size: NA; D gene: TRBD1; V gene: TRBV6-5; CDR3 protein: CASSNRGGDTEAFF; CDR3 DNA: TGTGCCAGCAGCAACAGGGGGGGGGACACTGAAGCTTTCTTT
J gene: TRBJ2-3; clone size: NA; D gene: NA; V gene: TRBV4-3; CDR3 protein: CASSQSPGRTDTQYF; CDR3 DNA: TGCGCCAGCAGCCAGTCTCCGGGTCGCACAGATACGCAGTATTTT
J gene: TRBJ1-1; clone size: NA; D gene: NA; V gene: TRBV29-1; CDR3 protein: CSVRIGARGNTEAFF; CDR3 DNA: TGCAGCGTTAGAATCGGGGCCAGGGGCAACACTGAAGCTTTCTTT
J gene: TRBJ2-5; clone size: NA; D gene: TRBD1; V gene: TRBV4-3; CDR3 protein: CASSQVWTGGVETQYF; CDR3 DNA: TGCGCCAGCAGCCAAGTTTGGACAGGGGGCGTAGAGACCCAGTACTTC
J gene: TRBJ1-4; clone size: NA; D gene: TRBD1; V gene: TRBV30; CDR3 protein: CAWSPQGFEKLFF; CDR3 DNA: TGTGCCTGGAGCCCACAGGGGTTTGAAAAACTGTTTTTT
J gene: TRBJ1-2; clone size: NA; D gene: TRBD1; V gene: TRBV7-8; CDR3 protein: CASSLVSGGNGYTF; CDR3 DNA: TGTGCCAGCAGCCTCGTTTCAGGGGGCAATGGCTACACCTTC
J gene: TRBJ1-1; clone size: NA; D gene: NA; V gene: TRBV11-1; CDR3 protein: CASSLASNRAGAFF; CDR3 DNA: TGTGCCAGCAGCTTAGCCTCAAACAGGGCTGGAGCTTTCTTT
J gene: TRBJ1-6; clone size: NA; D gene: TRBD1; V gene: TRBV5-1; CDR3 protein: CASSLDRGRNSPLHF; CDR3 DNA: TGCGCCAGCAGCTTGGACAGGGGTCGTAATTCACCCCTCCACTTT
J gene: TRBJ1-2; clone size: NA; D gene: NA; V gene: TRBV19; CDR3 protein: CASSPPGTYGYTF; CDR3 DNA: TGTGCCAGTAGTCCCCCAGGAACCTATGGCTACACCTTC
J gene: TRBJ1-5; clone size: NA; D gene: NA; V gene: TRBV6-6; CDR3 protein: CASSYGGREGNQPQHF; CDR3 DNA: TGTGCCAGCAGTTACGGGGGGAGGGAAGGCAATCAGCCCCAGCATTTT
J gene: TRBJ2-1; clone size: NA; D gene: TRBD2; V gene: TRBV5-1; CDR3 protein: CASRLGSGSNEQFF; CDR3 DNA: TGCGCCAGCCGCCTAGGTAGCGGGAGCAATGAGCAGTTCTTC
J gene: TRBJ2-3; clone size: NA; D gene: NA; V gene: TRBV30; CDR3 protein: CAWSSVRTDTQYF; CDR3 DNA: TGTGCCTGGAGTTCTGTCCGCACAGATACGCAGTATTTT
J gene: TRBJ1-5; clone size: NA; D gene: NA; V gene: TRBV7-2; CDR3 protein: CASSLGGYSNQPQHF; CDR3 DNA: TGTGCCAGCAGCCTCGGGGGTTATAGCAATCAGCCCCAGCATTTT
J gene: TRBJ2-1; clone size: NA; D gene: TRBD2; V gene: TRBV14; CDR3 protein: CASSQIAGGPYNEQFF; CDR3 DNA: TGTGCCAGCAGTCAGATAGCGGGAGGCCCCTACAATGAGCAGTTCTTC
J gene: TRBJ2-3; clone size: NA; D gene: NA; V gene: TRBV15; CDR3 protein: CATSRGGADRRTDTQYF; CDR3 DNA: TGTGCCACCAGCAGAGGTGGGGCAGATAGACGCACAGATACGCAGTATTTT
J gene: TRBJ1-2; clone size: NA; D gene: NA; V gene: TRBV19; CDR3 protein: CASSRGPRVF; CDR3 DNA: TGTGCCAGTAGTCGTGGGCCCAGGGTCTTC
J gene: TRBJ2-5; clone size: NA; D gene: NA; V gene: TRBV24-1; CDR3 protein: CALNKGGRETQYF; CDR3 DNA: TGTGCCCTAAACAAGGGGGGGCGGGAGACCCAGTACTTC
J gene: TRBJ2-2; clone size: NA; D gene: TRBD2; V gene: TRBV19; CDR3 protein: CASSITPMLAGGNTGELFF; CDR3 DNA: TGTGCCAGTAGTATTACCCCGATGCTAGCGGGGGGGAACACCGGGGAGCTGTTTTTT
J gene: TRBJ2-2; clone size: NA; D gene: NA; V gene: TRBV5-4; CDR3 protein: CASSRAGLYKTGELFF; CDR3 DNA: TGTGCCAGCAGCCGTGCGGGACTTTATAAAACCGGGGAGCTGTTTTTT
J gene: TRBJ2-3; clone size: NA; D gene: NA; V gene: TRBV21-1; CDR3 protein: CASSSRGGSGCNTDTQYF; CDR3 DNA: TGTGCCAGCAGCTCCCGGGGGGGGAGCGGGTGTAACACAGATACGCAGTATTTT
J gene: TRBJ1-2; clone size: few; D gene: NA; V gene: TRBV5-1; CDR3 protein: CASSTELGRAYGYTF; CDR3 DNA: TGCGCCAGCAGCACCGAGCTCGGGAGGGCCTATGGCTACACCTTC
J gene: TRBJ2-7; clone size: once; D gene: TRBD1; V gene: TRBV19; CDR3 protein: CASSATGTGDYEQYF; CDR3 DNA: TGTGCCAGTAGTGCAACCGGGACAGGGGACTACGAGCAGTACTTC
J gene: TRBJ1-1; clone size: NA; D gene: TRBD1; V gene: TRBV6-5; CDR3 protein: CASSYHRGLGTEAFF; CDR3 DNA: TGTGCCAGCAGTTACCACAGGGGGCTGGGCACTGAAGCTTTCTTT
J gene: TRBJ1-3; clone size: NA; D gene: NA; V gene: TRBV29-1; CDR3 protein: CSVERGTGNTIYF; CDR3 DNA: TGCAGCGTTGAAAGGGGGACTGGAAACACCATATATTTT
J gene: TRBJ2-5; clone size: NA; D gene: NA; V gene: TRBV7-2; CDR3 protein: CASSRQRQETQYF; CDR3 DNA: TGTGCCAGCAGCCGACAGCGTCAAGAGACCCAGTACTTC
J gene: TRBJ1-1; clone size: NA; D gene: NA; V gene: TRBV18; CDR3 protein: CASSPTRGNTEAFF; CDR3 DNA: TGTGCCAGCTCACCGACCAGGGGGAACACTGAAGCTTTCTTT
J gene: TRBJ2-7; clone size: NA; D gene: NA; V gene: TRBV5-1; CDR3 protein: CASSSSIPGSYEQYF; CDR3 DNA: TGCGCCAGCAGCTCATCGATCCCCGGCTCCTACGAGCAGTACTTC
J gene: TRBJ1-2; clone size: NA; D gene: NA; V gene: TRBV2; CDR3 protein: CASSERPGNYGYTF; CDR3 DNA: TGTGCCAGCAGTGAAAGACCGGGGAACTATGGCTACACCTTC
J gene: TRBJ1-5; clone size: NA; D gene: NA; V gene: TRBV12-3/TRBV12-4; CDR3 protein: CASTLETDQPQHF; CDR3 DNA: TGTGCCAGCACCCTAGAGACGGATCAGCCCCAGCATTTT
J gene: TRBJ2-5; clone size: NA; D gene: NA; V gene: TRBV1; CDR3 protein: CTSSQGSEETQYF; CDR3 DNA: TGCACCAGCAGCCAAGGGTCGGAAGAGACCCAGTACTTC
J gene: TRBJ2-7; clone size: NA; D gene: NA; V gene: TRBV6-5; CDR3 protein: CASTAGWRDEQYF; CDR3 DNA: TGTGCCAGCACCGCAGGGTGGAGGGACGAGCAGTACTTC
J gene: TRBJ1-2; clone size: NA; D gene: NA; V gene: TRBV6-5; CDR3 protein: CASSYSNQRSFYGYTF; CDR3 DNA: TGTGCCAGCAGTTACTCGAACCAGCGCTCGTTCTATGGCTACACCTTC
J gene: TRBJ2-7; clone size: NA; D gene: NA; V gene: TRBV11-2; CDR3 protein: CASSLDLAGSYEQYF; CDR3 DNA: TGTGCCAGCAGCTTAGATCTTGCAGGGTCCTACGAGCAGTACTTC
J gene: TRBJ2-3; clone size: NA; D gene: TRBD2; V gene: TRBV6-4; CDR3 protein: CASSATGGTDTQYF; CDR3 DNA: TGTGCCAGCAGCGCAACGGGGGGTACAGATACGCAGTATTTT
J gene: TRBJ1-2; clone size: few; D gene: NA; V gene: TRBV18; CDR3 protein: CASSPTVESGYGYTF; CDR3 DNA: TGTGCCAGCTCACCGACTGTAGAAAGCGGCTATGGCTACACCTTC
J gene: TRBJ2-2; clone size: NA; D gene: TRBD2; V gene: TRBV4-1; CDR3 protein: CASTRLAGLKNTGELFF; CDR3 DNA: TGCGCCAGCACGCGTCTAGCGGGGCTAAAGAACACCGGGGAGCTGTTTTTT
J gene: TRBJ2-7; clone size: once; D gene: NA; V gene: TRBV5-1; CDR3 protein: CASSLSSDSYEQYF; CDR3 DNA: TGCGCCAGCAGCTTGTCCAGCGACTCGTACGAGCAGTACTTC
J gene: TRBJ2-7; clone size: NA; D gene: TRBD2; V gene: TRBV3-1/TRBV3-2; CDR3 protein: CASSQDPGLGSYEQYF; CDR3 DNA: TGTGCCAGCAGCCAGGATCCGGGACTAGGAAGCTACGAGCAGTACTTC
J gene: TRBJ2-1; clone size: NA; D gene: NA; V gene: TRBV19; CDR3 protein: CASRPPGNEQFF; CDR3 DNA: TGTGCCAGTAGACCTCCGGGCAATGAGCAGTTCTTC
J gene: TRBJ2-3; clone size: NA; D gene: TRBD2; V gene: TRBV7-2; CDR3 protein: CASSSTATSGSTDTQYF; CDR3 DNA: TGTGCCAGCAGCTCAACCGCTACTAGCGGGAGCACAGATACGCAGTATTTT
J gene: TRBJ2-2; clone size: once; D gene: TRBD1; V gene: TRBV6-2/TRBV6-3; CDR3 protein: CASSPGDRGNTGELFF; CDR3 DNA: TGTGCCAGCAGCCCTGGGGACAGGGGAAACACCGGGGAGCTGTTTTTT
J gene: TRBJ2-7; clone size: NA; D gene: TRBD1; V gene: TRBV28; CDR3 protein: CASRPRQGYSYEQYF; CDR3 DNA: TGTGCCAGCAGACCACGACAGGGCTACTCCTACGAGCAGTACTTC
J gene: TRBJ2-1; clone size: once; D gene: NA; V gene: TRBV7-2; CDR3 protein: CASSRVFPGSYNEQFF; CDR3 DNA: TGTGCCAGCAGCCGGGTTTTCCCGGGGTCCTACAATGAGCAGTTCTTC
J gene: TRBJ1-1; clone size: NA; D gene: NA; V gene: TRBV6-1; CDR3 protein: CASSERRVGVGDTEAFF; CDR3 DNA: TGTGCCAGCAGTGAACGGAGGGTTGGGGTGGGAGACACTGAAGCTTTCTTT
J gene: TRBJ1-3; clone size: NA; D gene: NA; V gene: TRBV6-1; CDR3 protein: CASSELRVRAGNTIYF; CDR3 DNA: TGTGCCAGCAGTGAATTAAGGGTCAGGGCTGGAAACACCATATATTTT
J gene: TRBJ1-2; clone size: NA; D gene: NA; V gene: TRBV6-4; CDR3 protein: CASSDSRAVGGYTF; CDR3 DNA: TGTGCCAGCAGTGACTCGAGGGCCGTGGGTGGCTACACCTTC